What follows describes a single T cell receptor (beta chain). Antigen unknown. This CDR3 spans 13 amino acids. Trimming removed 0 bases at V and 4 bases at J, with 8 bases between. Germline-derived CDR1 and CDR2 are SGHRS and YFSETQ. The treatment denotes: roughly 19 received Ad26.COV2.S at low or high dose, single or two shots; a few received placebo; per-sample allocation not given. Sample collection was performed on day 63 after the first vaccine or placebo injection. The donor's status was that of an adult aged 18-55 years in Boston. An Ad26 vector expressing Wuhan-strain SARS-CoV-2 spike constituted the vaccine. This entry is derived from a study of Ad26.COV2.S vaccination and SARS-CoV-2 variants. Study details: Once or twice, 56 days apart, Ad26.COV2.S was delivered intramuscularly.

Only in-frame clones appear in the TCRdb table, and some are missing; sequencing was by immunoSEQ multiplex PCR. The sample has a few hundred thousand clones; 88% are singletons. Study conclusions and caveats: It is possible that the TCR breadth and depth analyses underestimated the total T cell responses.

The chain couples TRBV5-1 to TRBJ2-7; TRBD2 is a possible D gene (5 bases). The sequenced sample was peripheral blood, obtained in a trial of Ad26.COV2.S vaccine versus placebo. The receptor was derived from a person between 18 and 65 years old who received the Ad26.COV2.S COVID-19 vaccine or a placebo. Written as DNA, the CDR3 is TGCGCCAGCAGCTTGGCCGGGGTTTACGAGCAGTACTTC. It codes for CASSLAGVYEQYF.